This T cell receptor (beta chain) was profiled in a study of blood T cell repertoires in COVID-19. Study information: T cells, B-cell-depleted T cells, or PBMCs supplied cDNA or gDNA.

This clone was recorded once. Participant reports of clinical history set cohort assignment. V shed 5 bases and J 7 bases; nucleotides not matched to a gene: 9. This CDR3 is built from 15 residues. Germline V gives CDR1 SGHTA, CDR2 FQGTGA. The data were produced by immunoSEQ multiplex PCR, yet TCRdb's version contains in-frame clones alone and is incomplete. The sample consists of around 160,000 clones, 80% of them appearing once. The V gene is TRBV7-3, the J gene TRBJ2-3, with 10 nucleotides matching TRBD1. Sequences were obtained from PBMCs or T cells enriched from blood (not recorded which). This TCR was recovered from a woman in her fifties or sixties who had recovered from COVID-19. In nucleotides, the CDR3 is TGTGCCAGCAGCCCGGGACAGGGGAAAGGGAATACGCAGTATTTT. Its translation: CASSPGQGKGNTQYF.